This T cell receptor (beta chain) is from a study of blood T cell repertoires in COVID-19. Looking at the study overall: There were acute and convalescent COVID-19 samples, and they came from the United States, Italy and Spain. From T cells, B-cell-depleted T cells, or PBMCs came the material, which was cDNA or gDNA.

V shed 1 base and J 6 bases; nucleotides not matched to a gene: 1. The germline V gene encodes CDR1 SGHDT and CDR2 YYEEEE. This CDR3 is built from 14 residues. Profiled with immunoSEQ multiplex PCR; TCRdb holds only in-frame clones, not every one. The table includes over 300,000 clones, about four fifths detected once. The sequenced material came from peripheral blood. The clonotype originates from a woman between 50 and 59 years old with acute or convalescent COVID-19. The chain has TRBV5-6 and TRBJ2-1, with 10 bases lining up with TRBD2. The CDR3 sequence: CASSLTSGVNEQFF. CDR3 in DNA: TGTGCCAGCAGCTTGACTAGCGGGGTCAATGAGCAGTTCTTC.